This is a list of T cell receptor beta chains from one sample in a study of radiotherapy plus CTLA-4 blockade in lung cancer. Libraries were prepared by immunoSEQ multiplex PCR; TCRdb keeps only in-frame clonotypes and omits some of them. Of about 100,000 clones in the sample, about four fifths were seen once. Sequencing was performed on peripheral blood, taken from a patient treated with radiotherapy plus ipilimumab. The receptors were sampled from a human donor with non-small cell lung cancer who had stable disease on radiotherapy plus ipilimumab. Both conserved end residues are part of each CDR3. The D gene is left open where the match is weak. Some rows have no size entry. The others give once, few or many, or a class for an expanded clone.

.,TRBV7-9,.,TRBJ1-5,CASSLVAANQPQHF,TGTGCCAGCAGCTTAGTGGCGGCTAATCAGCCCCAGCATTTT
TRBD2,TRBV11-2,.,TRBJ2-7,CASSQTRGSYEQYF,TGTGCCAGCAGCCAAACGCGGGGGTCCTACGAGCAGTACTTC
.,TRBV9,.,TRBJ2-3,CASSVTGADTQYF,TGTGCCAGCAGCGTAACAGGAGCAGATACGCAGTATTTT
TRBD1,TRBV19,.,TRBJ1-3,CASSMGQGSGNTIYF,TGTGCCAGTAGTATGGGACAGGGCTCTGGAAACACCATATATTTT
TRBD1,TRBV5-1,.,TRBJ1-2,CASSFRTGTNYGYTF,TGCGCCAGCAGCTTTAGGACAGGGACTAACTATGGCTACACCTTC
.,TRBV28,.,TRBJ2-5,CATLQETQYF,TGTGCCACGCTTCAAGAGACCCAGTACTTC
TRBD1,TRBV6-5,.,TRBJ1-5,CASSWTGGQGQPQHF,TGTGCCAGCAGTTGGACAGGGGGGCAGGGTCAGCCCCAGCATTTT
TRBD2,TRBV12-5,few,TRBJ2-1,CASSPTTSGGVYNEQFF,TGTGCTAGTTCCCCAACTACTAGCGGGGGGGTTTACAATGAGCAGTTCTTC
.,TRBV7-7,.,TRBJ2-5,CASSQNPGPETQYF,TGTGCCAGCAGCCAAAACCCGGGACCAGAGACCCAGTACTTC
.,TRBV19,.,TRBJ1-1,CASSTIMNTEAFF,TGTGCCAGTAGTACTATCATGAACACTGAAGCTTTCTTT
.,TRBV6-4,.,TRBJ1-5,CASSDTADSHQPQHF,TGTGCCAGCAGTGACACCGCGGACAGCCATCAGCCCCAGCATTTT
TRBD2,TRBV6-1,.,TRBJ2-3,CASRLSSGLTDTQYF,TGTGCCAGCAGGCTATCTAGCGGGCTCACAGATACGCAGTATTTT
TRBD1,TRBV2,.,TRBJ1-1,CASSRITGAATNTEAFF,TGTGCCAGCAGTCGTATTACAGGGGCGGCTACGAACACTGAAGCTTTCTTT
TRBD1,TRBV10-3,.,TRBJ1-6,CAISEGPTGGNSPLHF,TGTGCCATCAGTGAGGGACCGACAGGGGGGAATTCACCCCTCCACTTT
.,TRBV9,.,TRBJ2-5,CASSVAGVPQETQYF,TGTGCCAGCAGCGTAGCGGGGGTCCCCCAGGAGACCCAGTACTTC
TRBD1,TRBV11-2,.,TRBJ2-2,CASKEQGAGGGELFF,TGTGCCAGCAAGGAACAGGGGGCAGGTGGCGGGGAGCTGTTTTTT
.,TRBV21-1,.,TRBJ2-3,CASSKAHMCTDTQYF,TGTGCCAGCAGCAAAGCGCATATGTGCACAGATACGCAGTATTTT
.,TRBV7-7,.,TRBJ2-5,CASSLGPQVPETQYF,TGTGCTAGCAGCTTGGGACCCCAAGTGCCGGAGACCCAGTACTTC
.,TRBV10-2,.,TRBJ1-1,CASSEERAIMNTEAFF,TGCGCCAGCAGCGAAGAGAGGGCCATCATGAACACTGAAGCTTTCTTT
.,TRBV6-5,.,TRBJ2-7,CASRGPVTLSYEQYF,TGTGCCAGCAGGGGCCCAGTAACCCTCTCCTACGAGCAGTACTTC
.,TRBV19,.,TRBJ2-2,CASSTFTGELFF,TGTGCCAGTAGTACCTTTACCGGGGAGCTGTTTTTT
.,TRBV11-2,.,TRBJ2-7,CASSPSVEYEQYF,TGTGCCAGCAGCCCATCTGTGGAGTACGAGCAGTACTTC
TRBD2,TRBV10-1,.,TRBJ2-1,CASSQAGGSYNEQFF,TGCGCCAGCAGTCAAGCGGGGGGCTCCTACAATGAGCAGTTCTTC
.,TRBV6-6,.,TRBJ2-1,CASGGKPYNEQFF,TGTGCCAGCGGGGGAAAACCCTACAATGAGCAGTTCTTC
TRBD1,TRBV30,.,TRBJ2-1,CAWNPKTGGNEQFF,TGTGCCTGGAATCCCAAGACAGGGGGCAATGAGCAGTTCTTC
.,TRBV5-1,.,TRBJ2-5,CASSPVRAQETQYF,TGCGCCAGCAGCCCGGTAAGGGCTCAAGAGACCCAGTACTTC
TRBD1,TRBV5-1,once,TRBJ2-1,CASSLVGTGVSNEQFF,TGCGCCAGCAGCTTGGTAGGGACAGGGGTGTCCAATGAGCAGTTCTTC
TRBD1,TRBV19,.,TRBJ1-1,CASRSRGANTEAFF,TGTGCCAGTAGGAGCAGGGGGGCTAACACTGAAGCTTTCTTT
TRBD1,TRBV5-1,.,TRBJ2-6,CASSYGQASSGANVLTF,TGCGCCAGCAGCTATGGACAGGCCAGCTCTGGGGCCAACGTCCTGACTTTC
.,TRBV7-8,once,TRBJ1-5,CASSPGRGSNQPQHF,TGTGCCAGCAGCCCCGGCAGGGGAAGCAATCAGCCCCAGCATTTT
.,TRBV7-3,.,TRBJ2-1,CASSRPRSGQSYNEQFF,TGTGCCAGCAGCCGACCCCGATCGGGACAATCCTACAATGAGCAGTTCTTC